Listed here are 25 T cell receptor beta chains from one sample, sequenced in a study of post-analysis software for immune sequencing data. Unique molecular identifiers had been added to the TCR beta cDNA libraries. MiXCR, run by TCRdb on the PCR reads, gives a single entry per CDR3 protein. The sample yields roughly 600,000 distinct CDR3 sequences, 44% seen once. No antigens are known for them. Study-wide results and caveats: Patients carried roughly 5 TRBV segments more frequently than controls did, and TRBV5-6, TRBV5-1 and TRBV20-1 were among them.

Sequenced input: blood. The receptors were gathered from a girl aged 10 to 17 with multiple sclerosis.

The rearrangement uses TRBV6-6 and TRBJ1-2; possible D gene TRBD1, 6 bases. Germline-derived CDR1 and CDR2 are MNHNY and SVGAGI (reference sequence). The CDR3 runs to 12 residues. V dropped 5 bases and J dropped 8 bases, with 12 bases sitting between them. In DNA form, the CDR3 reads TGTGCCAGCAGTCGTACAGGGCCAGGCTACACCTTC. This gives the protein CASSRTGPGYTF.

Notes on this clonotype: Germline and junction disagree at one end, which may indicate a read error. This chain links TRBV9 with TRBJ2-3; weak D call: TRBD2 (5 bases). The germline CDR1 and CDR2 sequences are SGDLS and YYNGEE. CDR3 length: 13 residues. CDR3 bases: TGTACCAGCAGCGGATCATACACAGATACGCAGTATTTT. Its translation: CTSSGSYTDTQYF.

The V call is TRBV28, the J call TRBJ1-1; D is unresolved. This CDR3 has 11 residues. The germline gives CDR1 MDHEN, CDR2 SYDVKM. V lost 11 bases and J 1 base, leaving 8 bases between the germline ends. In DNA, the CDR3 is TGTGCCGTAAACAAGAACACTGAAGCTTTCTTT. Encoded protein: CAVNKNTEAFF.

This chain uses TRBV7-8 with TRBJ1-1; TRBD1 matches 7 bases. CDR3 size: 15 residues. J was trimmed by 6 bases and V by 4 bases; bases with no gene match: 11. Germline V CDR1 and CDR2: SGHVS, FQNEAQ. The CDR3 DNA follows: TGTGCCAGCAGCTCCTCCAGGGGGGGAGTCCCTGAAGCTTTCTTT. Translation: CASSSSRGGVPEAFF. Supplemented by reference TRBV7-8 and TRBJ1-1, the full variable domain reads GAGVSQSPRYKVAKRGQDVALRCDPISGHVSLFWYQQALGQGPEFLTYFQNEAQLDKSGLPSDRFFAERPEGSVSTLKIQRTQQEDSAVYLCASSSSRGGVPEAFFGQGTRLTVV.

This sequence joins TRBV12-3 or TRBV12-4 and TRBJ2-5; 9 bases line up with TRBD1. The CDR3 length is 15 residues. The ends lost 5 bases at V and 6 bases at J; junction bases unmatched: 10. CDR3: CASSTTGGEGKTQYF. The CDR3 nucleotides read TGTGCCAGCAGTACCACAGGGGGCGAGGGAAAGACCCAGTACTTC.

This clonotype was observed a few times. The junction shows a germline mismatch at one end, possibly a read error. The chain has TRBV12-3 or TRBV12-4 and TRBJ2-7; D remains ambiguous. The CDR3 runs 14 residues. CDR3: CASRPGSHSYEQYF. The CDR3 DNA is TGCGCCAGCAGGCCAGGTTCTCACTCCTACGAGCAGTACTTC.

This clonotype was seen only a few times. V is TRBV19 and J is TRBJ2-7; 9 bases align to TRBD1. Germline V gives CDR1 LNHDA, CDR2 SQIVND (reference sequence). This CDR3 spans 14 amino acids. V dropped 5 bases and J dropped 4; count of bases not matched to a gene: 6. Here the CDR3 reads CASSHRDRDYEQYF. The DNA of the CDR3 is TGTGCCAGTAGTCACCGGGACAGGGATTACGAGCAGTACTTC.

To note about this clonotype: Possible read error: a much larger clone is one base away. The rearrangement links TRBV6-6 to TRBJ1-1, with 7 bases identical to TRBD1. CDR1 is MNHNY, CDR2 SVGAGI, per germline (reference sequence). The CDR3 extends over 13 amino acids. The J segment lost 3 bases and the V segment lost 4 bases, leaving 2 bases of the junction unmatched. The CDR3 DNA reads TGTGCCAGCAGTTCGGGACAGCACACTGAAGCTTTCTTT. Residues: CASSSGQHTEAFF.

The chain recombines TRBV5-1 with TRBJ1-5; the D is unclear. V lost 7 bases and J 9 bases, leaving 14 bases between the germline ends. CDR1 and CDR2 from the germline V gene are SGHRS and YFSETQ. The CDR3 contains 12 residues. For the CDR3, the DNA is TGCGCCAGCCTTGGTACGTGGCGGCCCCAGCATTTT. This gives the protein CASLGTWRPQHF.

The chain joins TRBV12-3 or TRBV12-4 to TRBJ1-2; D not resolved. V gave up 3 bases and J gave up 0 bases, with 8 bases separating them. The CDR3 runs to 14 residues. In DNA, the CDR3 is TGTGCCAGCAGTTTGGACCCAGCTAACTATGGCTACACCTTC. Its protein product is CASSLDPANYGYTF.

This rearrangement joins TRBV12-3 or TRBV12-4 to TRBJ2-1; TRBD2 aligns across 7 bases. The CDR3 totals 18 residues. J was trimmed by 3 bases and V by 6 bases; bases with no gene match: 17. The CDR3 DNA reads as TGTGCCAGCAGCACGAGGGACTACAACACCCGAATCTACAATGAGCAGTTCTTC. Protein: CASSTRDYNTRIYNEQFF.

The chain joins TRBV7-9 to TRBJ1-2; D remains unclear. This CDR3 contains 12 residues. Trimming left V 2 bases short and J 8 bases short, with 9 bases between. Germline loops: CDR1 SEHNR, CDR2 FQNEAQ (reference sequence). CDR3 sequence: CASSLWAVGYTF. The CDR3 region has the DNA TGTGCCAGCAGCTTATGGGCAGTCGGCTACACCTTC.

The gene calls are TRBV12-3 or TRBV12-4 and TRBJ1-6; D is perhaps TRBD1 (5 bases). Between the trimmed V and J ends, which lost 4 bases and 10 bases, there was a span of 11 bases. The CDR3 has 13 residues. The CDR3 DNA reads TGTGCCAGCAGTTGGGAGGGACGCTCACCCCTCCACTTT. Translated: CASSWEGRSPLHF.

The gene calls are TRBV6-1 and TRBJ1-4; D is possibly TRBD1 (6 bases). The CDR3 sequence is 15 residues long. Between the trimmed V and J ends, which lost 8 bases and 0 bases, there was a span of 13 bases. The germline V gene encodes CDR1 MNHNS and CDR2 SASEGT. CDR3 protein: CASGQGPATNEKLFF. The DNA for the CDR3 is TGTGCCAGCGGGCAGGGGCCCGCAACTAATGAAAAACTGTTTTTT.

The V and J genes are TRBV10-2 and TRBJ2-1; 8 bases agree with TRBD2. With 3 bases clipped from V and 4 bases from J, the junction kept 11 bases outside the gene matches. This CDR3 region has 17 residues. Germline CDR1 WSHSY, CDR2 SAAADI. The CDR3 region has the DNA TGCGCCAGCAGTGAACCCTCCACTAGCGGTAAATACAATGAGCAGTTCTTC. Its protein is CASSEPSTSGKYNEQFF.

The gene calls are TRBV12-3 or TRBV12-4 and TRBJ1-4; tentatively, D is TRBD1 (6 bases). V was trimmed by 6 bases and J by 3 bases, leaving 11 bases between them. The CDR3 contains 14 residues. The CDR3 nucleotides are TGTGCCAGCAGAAGAGGGGGTTCTAATGAAAAACTGTTTTTT. It yields the protein CASRRGGSNEKLFF.

This clonotype occurred a few times. The genes are TRBV20-1 and TRBJ2-7; D might be TRBD1 (6 bases). CDR1 DFQATT and CDR2 SNEGSKA come from the germline V gene (reference sequence). The CDR3 sequence is 13 residues long. V was clipped by 5 bases and J by 0 bases, with 11 bases between them. CDR3 in amino acids: CSALNRASYEQYF. The CDR3 DNA is TGCAGTGCTCTTAACAGGGCCTCCTACGAGCAGTACTTC.

This chain joins TRBV12-3 or TRBV12-4 and TRBJ2-1; 14 bases fit TRBD2. After removal of 9 bases from V and 9 bases from J, the junction contained 10 bases not matched to a gene. The CDR3 is 15 amino acids. Written as DNA, the CDR3 is TGTGCCAGTCGGAACACCGGGACTAGCGGGAGTGAGCAGTTCTTC. Translation: CASRNTGTSGSEQFF.

The chain carries TRBV6-6 and TRBJ2-7; D may match TRBD1 or TRBD2 (5 bases each). The CDR3 is 14 amino acids. In germline, CDR1 is MNHNY, CDR2 SVGAGI (reference sequence). V shed 4 bases and J shed 5 bases, with 15 bases lying between them. The CDR3 protein is CASSWDGLGDEQYF. CDR3 DNA sequence: TGTGCCAGCAGTTGGGACGGGCTGGGGGACGAGCAGTACTTC.

This sequence joins TRBV24-1 and TRBJ2-3, with 9 bases matching TRBD2. CDR1 KGHDR and CDR2 SFDVKD come from the germline V gene. The V segment lost 9 bases and the J segment 8 bases; nucleotides outside the gene matches: 14. The CDR3 has 15 residues. CDR3 protein: CATSHPGLAFGTQYF. DNA of the CDR3: TGTGCCACCTCCCACCCGGGACTAGCTTTCGGTACGCAGTATTTT.

The table lists this clonotype with a few counts. The genes are TRBV6-5 and TRBJ2-3, with D perhaps matching TRBD1 or TRBD2 (6 bases each). Trimming left V 5 bases short and J 8 bases short, with 11 bases between. The CDR3 contains 12 residues. The germline gives CDR1 MNHEY, CDR2 SVGAGI. CDR3 coding DNA: TGTGCCAGCAGTCGCCCGGGGGCTACGCAGTATTTT. Translating gives CASSRPGATQYF.

This clonotype appeared a few times. CDR3 in DNA: TGCAGCGCTGAGGGGGGGCCAGGGAGCACAGATACGCAGTATTTT. Translation: CSAEGGPGSTDTQYF. The gene calls are TRBV29-1 and TRBJ2-3; D possibly corresponds to TRBD2 (7 bases). The CDR3 runs to 15 residues. Germline CDR1 reads SQVTM; CDR2 reads ANQGSEA. With 7 bases removed from V and 0 bases from J, the gap between germline ends came to 17 bases.

About this clonotype: A much larger clone sits a single nucleotide away, making a read error possible. The CDR3 loop reads CSAAFESGEAFF. The DNA of the CDR3 is TGCAGCGCCGCATTCGAGAGCGGGGAAGCTTTCTTT. V gene TRBV29-1 combines with J gene TRBJ1-1; D gene uncertain. The germline V gene has CDR1 SQVTM and CDR2 ANQGSEA. V was cut by 7 bases and J by 8 bases, with 17 bases left in between. CDR3 length: 12 residues. Combining the CDR3 with reference TRBV29-1 and TRBJ1-1 gives the whole variable domain SAVISQKPSRDICQRGTSLTIQCQVDSQVTMMFWYRQQPGQSLTLIATANQGSEATYESGFVIDKFPISRPNLTFSTLTVSNMSPEDSSIYLCSAAFESGEAFFGQGTRLTVV.

J is TRBJ2-5 and V is TRBV10-3, with 7 bases aligning to TRBD1. J lost 5 bases, V lost 3 bases, and 6 bases had no gene match. Germline-derived CDR1 and CDR2 are ENHRY and SYGVKD. There are 14 residues in the CDR3. The CDR3 bases are TGTGCCATCAGTGACGGTACAGGGGCGGAGACCCAGTACTTC. This encodes CAISDGTGAETQYF.

The rearrangement joins TRBV12-3 or TRBV12-4 to TRBJ2-5; TRBD2 matches 16 bases. With 7 bases clipped from V and 5 bases from J, the junction kept 7 bases outside the gene matches. This CDR3 spans 16 amino acids. CDR3 nucleotide sequence: TGTGCCAGCACCTTCGGGACTAGCGGGAGGGATGAGACCCAGTACTTC. It is translated as CASTFGTSGRDETQYF.